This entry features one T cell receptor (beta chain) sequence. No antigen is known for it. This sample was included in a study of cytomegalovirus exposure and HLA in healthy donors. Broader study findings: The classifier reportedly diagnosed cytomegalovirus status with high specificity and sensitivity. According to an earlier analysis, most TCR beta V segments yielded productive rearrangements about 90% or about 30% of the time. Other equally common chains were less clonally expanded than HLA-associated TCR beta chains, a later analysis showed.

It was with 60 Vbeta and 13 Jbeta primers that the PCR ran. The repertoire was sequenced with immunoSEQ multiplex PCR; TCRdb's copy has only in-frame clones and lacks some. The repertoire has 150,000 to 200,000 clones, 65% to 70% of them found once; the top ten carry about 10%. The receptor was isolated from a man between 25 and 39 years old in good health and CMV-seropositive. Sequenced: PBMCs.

The CDR3 region has the DNA TGTGCCAGTAGCACAGACAGTCAAGAGACCCAGTACTTC. As protein: CASSTDSQETQYF. The chain combines TRBV19 with TRBJ2-5; D possibly corresponds to TRBD1 (5 bases). Germline CDR1 reads LNHDA; CDR2 reads SQIVND (reference sequence). CDR3 length equals 13 residues. V dropped 6 bases and J dropped 2 bases, with 10 bases sitting between them.